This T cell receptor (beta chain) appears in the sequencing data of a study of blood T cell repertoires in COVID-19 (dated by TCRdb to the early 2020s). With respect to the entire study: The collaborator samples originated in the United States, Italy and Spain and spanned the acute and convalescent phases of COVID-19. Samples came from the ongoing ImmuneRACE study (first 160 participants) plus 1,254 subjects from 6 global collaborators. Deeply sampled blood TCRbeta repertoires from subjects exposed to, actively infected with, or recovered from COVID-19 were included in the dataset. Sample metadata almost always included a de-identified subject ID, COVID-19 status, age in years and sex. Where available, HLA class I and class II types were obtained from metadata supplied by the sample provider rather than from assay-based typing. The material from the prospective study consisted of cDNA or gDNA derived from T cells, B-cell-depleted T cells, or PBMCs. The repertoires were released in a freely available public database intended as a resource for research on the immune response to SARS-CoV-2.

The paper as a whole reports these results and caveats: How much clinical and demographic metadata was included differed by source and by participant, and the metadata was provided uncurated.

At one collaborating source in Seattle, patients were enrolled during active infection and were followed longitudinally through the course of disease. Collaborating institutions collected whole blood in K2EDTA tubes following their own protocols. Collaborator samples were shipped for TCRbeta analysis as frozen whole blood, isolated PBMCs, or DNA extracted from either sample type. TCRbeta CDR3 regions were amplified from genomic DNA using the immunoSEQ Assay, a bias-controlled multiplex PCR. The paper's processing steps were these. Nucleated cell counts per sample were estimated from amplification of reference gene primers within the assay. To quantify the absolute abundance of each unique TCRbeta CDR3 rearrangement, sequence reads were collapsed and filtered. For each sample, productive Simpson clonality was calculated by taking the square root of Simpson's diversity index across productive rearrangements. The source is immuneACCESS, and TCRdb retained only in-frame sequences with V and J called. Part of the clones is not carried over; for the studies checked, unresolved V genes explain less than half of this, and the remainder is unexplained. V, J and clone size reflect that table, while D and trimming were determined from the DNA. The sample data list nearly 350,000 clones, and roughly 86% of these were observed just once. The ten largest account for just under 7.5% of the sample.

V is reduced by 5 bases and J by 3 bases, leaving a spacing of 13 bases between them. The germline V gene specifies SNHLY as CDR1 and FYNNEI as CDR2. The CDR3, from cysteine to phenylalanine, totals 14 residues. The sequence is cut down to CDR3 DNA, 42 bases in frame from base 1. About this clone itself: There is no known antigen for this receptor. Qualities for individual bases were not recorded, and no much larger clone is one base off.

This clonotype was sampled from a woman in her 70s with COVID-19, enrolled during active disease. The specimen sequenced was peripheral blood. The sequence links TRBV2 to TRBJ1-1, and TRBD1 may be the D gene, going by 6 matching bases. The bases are TGTGCCAGCAGTTACGGGCAGGGGTACACTGAAGCTTTCTTT. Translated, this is CASSYGQGYTEAFF.